This TCR beta chain came from a study of response to subunit inactivated influenza vaccine (dated by TCRdb to the late 2010s). Regarding the research as a whole: Deep quantitative T cell receptor repertoire profiling was used in the study to track responses to a trivalent subunit inactivated influenza vaccine.

Findings and caveats that apply to the study as a whole: It was suggested by the authors that each seasonal influenza vaccination may recruit only a limited number of new T cells.

Preparation of the library involved RT-PCR. The instrument given in TCRdb is Illumina HiSeq 2500. The public reads were reanalyzed by TCRdb: fastp trimming at Q25, MiXCR alignment, in-frame beta chains only. CDR3 protein sequences are deduplicated, and each keeps its most common genes and DNA. This sample holds fewer than 800,000 distinct CDR3 sequences; approximately 14% were observed only once. The leading ten clones occupy around a tenth of the sample. According to the germline V gene, CDR1 reads MNHEY and CDR2 reads SVGEGT. The junction shows trimming of 6 bases on V and 0 bases on J, plus 12 bases between the germline ends. Spanning cysteine to phenylalanine, the CDR3 consists of 14 amino acids. The entry retains the CDR3 DNA only, 42 bases that are in frame from base 1. In this sample, this clonotype turned up a few times. What antigen it recognizes has not been identified. Base quality data are lacking; no much larger clone is found one base away.

The clonotype was recovered from a man between 50 and 59 years old who received an inactivated influenza vaccine. Donor details come from another sample of the same person, matched by shared clones. The sequencing used PBMCs from blood, collected 12 days after vaccination. This receptor chain uses TRBV6-2 or TRBV6-3 and TRBJ2-7, with a tentative D gene TRBD1 over 7 matching bases. This receptor carries the CDR3 CASRSGGSSYEQYF. The DNA reads TGTGCCAGCAGGTCAGGGGGGAGCTCCTACGAGCAGTACTTC.